This passage covers 13 T cell receptor beta chains from one sample sequenced in a study of blood T cell repertoires in COVID-19. Profiling relied on immunoSEQ multiplex PCR, and the TCRdb table lists in-frame clones only, not all of them. The sample holds 280,000 or so clones; roughly 90% are singletons and the top ten take roughly 1.6%. The sample comprised PBMCs or T cells enriched from blood (not recorded which). The receptors come from a woman aged 18 to 35 with acute COVID-19.

The CDR3 loop reads CASSSIPSGRAQYNEQFF. The CDR3 nucleotides read TGTGCCAGCAGTTCAATTCCTAGCGGGAGGGCCCAGTACAATGAGCAGTTCTTC. This rearrangement joins TRBV27 to TRBJ2-1; 12 nucleotides line up with TRBD2. CDR1 is MNHEY and CDR2 is SMNVEV in the germline V gene (reference sequence). Germline trimming cut 4 bases from V and 4 bases from J; bases unmatched to any gene: 11. The CDR3 covers 18 residues.

J is TRBJ2-7 and V is TRBV7-9; TRBD2 matches at 8 bases. In germline, CDR1 is SEHNR, CDR2 FQNEAQ (reference sequence). Unmatched junction bases numbered 13, after V lost 2 bases and J lost 4 bases. CDR3 size: 17 residues. In DNA, the CDR3 is TGTGCCAGCAGCTTATACCCCCCTAGCGGGCCTTCATACGAGCAGTACTTC. This gives the protein CASSLYPPSGPSYEQYF.

CDR3 in DNA: TGCAGTGCTAGTGCACCGGGACAGGGGAACTATGGCTACACCTTC. Encoded protein: CSASAPGQGNYGYTF. V and J are TRBV20-1 and TRBJ1-2; 10 nucleotides agree with TRBD1. Germline CDR1 and CDR2: DFQATT and SNEGSKA (reference sequence). The trim removed 3 bases at V and 2 bases at J, leaving 6 bases unmatched. There are 15 residues in the CDR3.

The V gene is TRBV5-4, the J gene TRBJ2-7; perhaps TRBD2 as D (6 bases). Trimming took 3 bases from V and 1 from J, leaving 14 bases between them. The CDR3 sequence is 15 residues long. The V gene's germline CDR1 is SGHNT and CDR2 YYREEE (reference sequence). For the CDR3, the DNA is TGTGCCAGCAGCTCCCCGGGGGTTCGGTCCTACGAGCAGTACTTC. Its protein product is CASSSPGVRSYEQYF. Filled out from reference TRBV5-4 and TRBJ2-7, the complete variable domain reads ETGVTQSPTHLIKTRGQQVTLRCSSQSGHNTVSWYQQALGQGPQFIFQYYREEENGRGNFPPRFSGLQFPNYSSELNVNALELDDSALYLCASSSPGVRSYEQYFGPGTRLTVT.

This clone was recorded once. The rearrangement uses TRBV10-1 and TRBJ1-6; D might be TRBD1 (5 bases). Germline V gene sequence: CDR1 WNHNN, CDR2 SYGVQD (reference sequence). V was cut by 7 bases and J by 9 bases, with 10 bases left in between. This CDR3 is 12 amino acids long. The CDR3 DNA reads TGCGCCAGCACTGGACACCTTTCACCCCTCCACTTT. Its translation: CASTGHLSPLHF.

The J gene is TRBJ1-1, the V gene TRBV30, with TRBD1 as a possible D gene (6 bases). CDR3 length: 14 residues. Per germline, CDR1 GTSNPN and CDR2 SVGIG (reference sequence). The ends were cut back, 3 bases at V and 1 base at J, with 12 bases in the middle. CDR3 nucleotide sequence: TGTGCCTGGAGCGGGACACCCTCGAACACTGAAGCTTTCTTT. Encoded protein: CAWSGTPSNTEAFF.

The chain combines TRBV7-9 with TRBJ1-2, with D hard to call. The CDR3 has 13 amino acids. Germline V gene lookup returns CDR1 SEHNR and CDR2 FQNEAQ (reference sequence). The V end was cut by 3 bases, the J end by 7 bases, with 12 bases between. The CDR3 region has the DNA TGTGCCAGCAGCTTGGGAGGGATGGGTGGCTACACCTTC. Protein sequence: CASSLGGMGGYTF.

V gene TRBV27 combines with J gene TRBJ1-1; TRBD1 might be the D (5 bases). The CDR3 sequence is 14 residues long. V was trimmed by 6 bases and J by 4 bases, leaving 15 bases between them. The germline gives CDR1 MNHEY, CDR2 SMNVEV (reference sequence). DNA of the CDR3: TGTGCCAGCAGCAGGACGGGGGGGAGCACTGAAGCTTTCTTT. It codes for CASSRTGGSTEAFF.

The chain couples TRBV27 to TRBJ2-7, with D uncertain. CDR1 is MNHEY, CDR2 SMNVEV, per germline (reference sequence). This CDR3 comprises 11 residues. Deletions cut 4 bases from V and 5 bases from J, with 6 bases between. The CDR3 region has the DNA TGTGCCAGCAGTTCTTTCCACGAGCAGTACTTC. Residues: CASSSFHEQYF.

The DNA for the CDR3 is TGTGCCAGCAAACTCCGACTAGCGGGATCCACAGATACGCAGTATTTT. Its protein product is CASKLRLAGSTDTQYF. V gene TRBV5-4 combines with J gene TRBJ2-3, with 11 bases matching TRBD2. J was trimmed by 2 bases and V by 6 bases; bases with no gene match: 8. The CDR3 spans 16 residues. Germline CDR1 and CDR2: SGHNT and YYREEE (reference sequence).

The J gene is TRBJ2-4, the V gene TRBV7-9, with TRBD2 identical over 7 bases. The V gene end was trimmed by 5 bases and the J gene end by 4 bases; junction bases not matched to a gene: 5. The CDR3 extends over 14 amino acids. Germline V gene sequence: CDR1 SEHNR, CDR2 FQNEAQ (reference sequence). CDR3 amino acids: CASSLLAAKNIQYF. The CDR3, as DNA: TGTGCCAGCAGCCTCCTAGCGGCAAAAAACATTCAGTACTTC.

J is TRBJ2-7 and V is TRBV11-2, with 7 bases that match TRBD1. Germline V CDR1 and CDR2: SGHAT, FQNNGV. CDR3 length: 12 residues. V was clipped by 5 bases and J by 7 bases; unmatched bases: 5. The CDR3 bases are TGTGCCAGCAGCCGCGACAGGGATGAGCAGTACTTC. The encoded protein is CASSRDRDEQYF. Drawing the rest from reference TRBV11-2 and TRBJ2-7, the complete variable domain is EAGVAQSPRYKIIEKRQSVAFWCNPISGHATLYWYQQILGQGPKLLIQFQNNGVVDDSQLPKDRFSAERLKGVDSTLKIQPAKLEDSAVYLCASSRDRDEQYFGPGTRLTVT.

This clone was observed once. The chain couples TRBV13 to TRBJ1-2, with D possibly matching TRBD1 (6 bases). This CDR3 has 12 amino acids. Germline V gene lookup returns CDR1 PRHDT and CDR2 FYEKMQ (reference sequence). Trimming shortened V by 6 bases and J by 4 bases, and 9 bases separated the two germline ends. CDR3: CASRKTGYGYTF. The CDR3 coding sequence is TGTGCCAGCAGAAAGACAGGCTATGGCTACACCTTC.